This T cell receptor (beta chain) was identified in a study of blood T cell repertoires in COVID-19. Looking at the study overall: Acute and convalescent COVID-19 specimens originated in the United States, Italy and Spain. PBMCs, B-cell-depleted T cells, or T cells were the source of the cDNA or gDNA that made up the material.

Per the germline V gene, CDR1 is LNHDA and CDR2 is SQIVND (reference sequence). The germline V and J ends were trimmed by 4 bases and 4 bases, with 12 bases remaining between them. The CDR3 has 14 residues. This clone is a singleton in its sample. Under the authors' procedure: Using reference gene primer amplification, nucleated cell counts were estimated. Clones were read by immunoSEQ multiplex PCR, and TCRdb kept only the in-frame ones, dropping some. The DNA was the basis for D and trimming; V, J and clone size are from that table. Here the sample spans around 99,000 clones, about 80% being singletons.

The chain is built from TRBV19 and TRBJ2-3, with D perhaps matching TRBD2 (5 bases). The sequence derives from a man between 70 and 80 years old with acute or convalescent COVID-19. The sequencing sample was made of peripheral blood. The CDR3: CASSTPEAADTQYF. In DNA, the CDR3 is TGTGCCAGTAGTACACCGGAGGCGGCAGATACGCAGTATTTT.